Listed below are T cell receptor beta chains from one sample, sequenced in a study of shared clonotypes between healthy human individuals. Data came from immunoSEQ multiplex PCR; TCRdb stores just in-frame clones and leaves some out. The repertoire holds some 2.4 million clones, with 93% as singletons. Material for sequencing was naive CD4+ T cells from PBMCs. These receptors originate from a man younger than 30 in good health. Some clones in this sample may be carry-over from other donors' samples. The CDR3 runs from the conserved cysteine through the conserved F or W. Fields, in order: V gene, J gene, D gene, clone size, CDR3 DNA, CDR3 protein. A D gene is named only where the DNA matches it firmly. Only part of the rows carry a size: once, few, many, or a class if the clone is expanded.

v_call: TRBV18
j_call: TRBJ1-2
d_call: -
clone_size: -
cdr3_nt: TGTGCCAGCTCACCACCCGAGCTCTATGGCTACACCTTC
cdr3_aa: CASSPPELYGYTF

v_call: TRBV27
j_call: TRBJ2-3
d_call: TRBD2
clone_size: -
cdr3_nt: TGTGCCAGCAGTTTCCCGGGACTAGCGAGATCAGATACGCAGTATTTT
cdr3_aa: CASSFPGLARSDTQYF

v_call: TRBV5-4
j_call: TRBJ2-7
d_call: -
clone_size: -
cdr3_nt: TGTGCCAGCAGCTCGAACACCTACGAGCAGTACTTC
cdr3_aa: CASSSNTYEQYF

v_call: TRBV2
j_call: TRBJ1-1
d_call: -
clone_size: once
cdr3_nt: TGTGCCAGCAGTGAGAGGGCTGCTAACACTGAAGCTTTCTTT
cdr3_aa: CASSERAANTEAFF

v_call: TRBV7-9
j_call: TRBJ2-2
d_call: TRBD2
clone_size: -
cdr3_nt: TGTGCCAGCAGCCCCAAGGGACTAGCGGGGACCGGGGAGCTGTTTTTT
cdr3_aa: CASSPKGLAGTGELFF

v_call: TRBV27
j_call: TRBJ1-2
d_call: TRBD1
clone_size: -
cdr3_nt: TGTGCCAGCAGTTTATCGCAGGGGGCGCGGAGGTATGGCTACACCTTC
cdr3_aa: CASSLSQGARRYGYTF

v_call: TRBV10-3
j_call: TRBJ2-6
d_call: -
clone_size: -
cdr3_nt: TGTGCCATCAGTGGACGTTTCGCCGAGCCCTCTGGGGCCAACGTCCTGACTTTC
cdr3_aa: CAISGRFAEPSGANVLTF

v_call: TRBV14
j_call: TRBJ2-3
d_call: TRBD2
clone_size: -
cdr3_nt: TGTGCCAGCAGCCAATTACTAGCGGGTTTAGATACGCAGTATTTT
cdr3_aa: CASSQLLAGLDTQYF

v_call: TRBV27
j_call: TRBJ1-5
d_call: -
clone_size: -
cdr3_nt: TGTGCCAGCTCTCCGACGGGACACCATCAGCCCCAGCATTTT
cdr3_aa: CASSPTGHHQPQHF

v_call: TRBV11-2
j_call: TRBJ1-2
d_call: TRBD1
clone_size: -
cdr3_nt: TGTGCCAGCAGCTTATGGACAGGCCCCATAGCCTATGGCTACACCTTC
cdr3_aa: CASSLWTGPIAYGYTF

v_call: TRBV29-1
j_call: TRBJ2-3
d_call: TRBD1
clone_size: -
cdr3_nt: TGCAGCGAGACGACTGCAGGGGGCGGCACAGATACGCAGTATTTT
cdr3_aa: CSETTAGGGTDTQYF

v_call: TRBV25-1
j_call: TRBJ2-5
d_call: TRBD2
clone_size: -
cdr3_nt: TGTGCCAGCAGTTACAGCGGGAGGGAGACCCAGTACTTC
cdr3_aa: CASSYSGRETQYF

v_call: TRBV27
j_call: TRBJ1-1
d_call: TRBD1
clone_size: once
cdr3_nt: TGTGCCAGCAGTCTACGACAGGGGGTTTATGGCACTGAAGCTTTCTTT
cdr3_aa: CASSLRQGVYGTEAFF

v_call: TRBV5-6
j_call: TRBJ2-6
d_call: -
clone_size: -
cdr3_nt: TGTGCCAGCAGCTTTCAGGACTCTGGGGCCAACGTCCTGACTTTC
cdr3_aa: CASSFQDSGANVLTF

v_call: TRBV30
j_call: TRBJ2-3
d_call: TRBD1
clone_size: -
cdr3_nt: TGTGCCTGGAGTCAGATTACAGGGGGGAACACAGATACGCAGTATTTT
cdr3_aa: CAWSQITGGNTDTQYF

v_call: TRBV29-1
j_call: TRBJ2-5
d_call: -
clone_size: -
cdr3_nt: TGCAGCGCTGCAAGTAGATGGCAGCAAGAGACCCAGTACTTC
cdr3_aa: CSAASRWQQETQYF

v_call: TRBV5-4
j_call: TRBJ2-3
d_call: -
clone_size: -
cdr3_nt: TGTGCCAGCAGCCCTGGAGGGGGGCGCACAGATACGCAGTATTTT
cdr3_aa: CASSPGGGRTDTQYF

v_call: TRBV5-1
j_call: TRBJ2-7
d_call: -
clone_size: -
cdr3_nt: TGCGCCAGCAGCCTAATGGTCCCGGGACTGAACTCCTACGAGCAGTACTTC
cdr3_aa: CASSLMVPGLNSYEQYF

v_call: TRBV5-8
j_call: TRBJ2-1
d_call: -
clone_size: -
cdr3_nt: TGTGCCAGCAGCTTGGGACTTTTCTACAATGAGCAGTTCTTC
cdr3_aa: CASSLGLFYNEQFF

v_call: TRBV30
j_call: TRBJ1-5
d_call: -
clone_size: -
cdr3_nt: TGTGCCTGGAGTTCGGGGGGGCTGAGCAATCAGCCCCAGCATTTT
cdr3_aa: CAWSSGGLSNQPQHF

v_call: TRBV7-2
j_call: TRBJ2-2
d_call: TRBD1
clone_size: -
cdr3_nt: TGTGCCAGCAGCTTACGACAGGGGGGAACCGGGGAGCTGTTTTTT
cdr3_aa: CASSLRQGGTGELFF

v_call: TRBV5-1
j_call: TRBJ1-4
d_call: TRBD1
clone_size: -
cdr3_nt: TGCGCCAGCAGCTTGACGGGACAGGGAGACGAAAAACTGTTTTTT
cdr3_aa: CASSLTGQGDEKLFF

v_call: TRBV5-6
j_call: TRBJ1-1
d_call: -
clone_size: -
cdr3_nt: TGTGCCAGCAGCTTGGTTAATCGGGGCGACACTGAAGCTTTCTTT
cdr3_aa: CASSLVNRGDTEAFF

v_call: TRBV18
j_call: TRBJ2-2
d_call: -
clone_size: -
cdr3_nt: TGTGCCAGCTCACCAGGGGGCCAGAACACCGGGGAGCTGTTTTTT
cdr3_aa: CASSPGGQNTGELFF

v_call: TRBV19
j_call: TRBJ2-3
d_call: -
clone_size: -
cdr3_nt: TGTGCCAGTAGTATAGGGGGGGCCATCAGCACAGATACGCAGTATTTT
cdr3_aa: CASSIGGAISTDTQYF

v_call: TRBV2
j_call: TRBJ1-2
d_call: TRBD1
clone_size: -
cdr3_nt: TGTGCCAGCACCACGGACAGGGGTGGTGGCTACACCTTC
cdr3_aa: CASTTDRGGGYTF

v_call: TRBV6-1
j_call: TRBJ2-7
d_call: TRBD2
clone_size: once
cdr3_nt: TGTGCCAGCAGGGGAGGGACTCAGGGAGCCTACGAGCAGTACTTC
cdr3_aa: CASRGGTQGAYEQYF

v_call: TRBV7-3
j_call: TRBJ2-2
d_call: -
clone_size: -
cdr3_nt: TGTGCCAGCAGCCCCACGAGGGCCTCAAACACCGGGGAGCTGTTTTTT
cdr3_aa: CASSPTRASNTGELFF

v_call: TRBV30
j_call: TRBJ2-3
d_call: -
clone_size: -
cdr3_nt: TGTGCCTGGAGTCACCCCCCCAGCACAGATACGCAGTATTTT
cdr3_aa: CAWSHPPSTDTQYF

v_call: TRBV29-1
j_call: TRBJ1-1
d_call: -
clone_size: few
cdr3_nt: TGCAGCGTTTCCGGGAGTATTATGAACACTGAAGCTTTCTTT
cdr3_aa: CSVSGSIMNTEAFF

v_call: TRBV10-3
j_call: TRBJ2-7
d_call: TRBD2
clone_size: -
cdr3_nt: TGTGCCATCAGTGAGTCTAGCGGGAGTCCCTACGAGCAGTACTTC
cdr3_aa: CAISESSGSPYEQYF

v_call: TRBV27
j_call: TRBJ2-5
d_call: TRBD2
clone_size: -
cdr3_nt: TGTGCCAGCAGCTTAGGACTAGCGGGACAAGAGACCCAGTACTTC
cdr3_aa: CASSLGLAGQETQYF

v_call: TRBV19
j_call: TRBJ2-3
d_call: TRBD2
clone_size: -
cdr3_nt: TGTGCCAGTAGTAGCGGGAGGGTGCCAGATACGCAGTATTTT
cdr3_aa: CASSSGRVPDTQYF

v_call: TRBV6-5
j_call: TRBJ2-7
d_call: -
clone_size: -
cdr3_nt: TGTGCCAGCAGTTACCTGTACGAGCAGTACTTC
cdr3_aa: CASSYLYEQYF

v_call: TRBV4-1
j_call: TRBJ2-4
d_call: TRBD1
clone_size: once
cdr3_nt: TGCGCCAGCAGCCAAGATTATCAGGGGGCTAACAAAAACATTCAGTACTTC
cdr3_aa: CASSQDYQGANKNIQYF

v_call: TRBV7-6
j_call: TRBJ2-5
d_call: TRBD1
clone_size: once
cdr3_nt: TGTGCCAGCAGCGATCCATCGGGACAGCGCCAAGAGACCCAGTACTTC
cdr3_aa: CASSDPSGQRQETQYF

v_call: TRBV12-5
j_call: TRBJ2-5
d_call: -
clone_size: -
cdr3_nt: TGTGCTAGTGCCCAGGCTCTCTCGCGAGATACCCTCCAAGAGACCCAGTACTTC
cdr3_aa: CASAQALSRDTLQETQYF

v_call: TRBV2
j_call: TRBJ1-5
d_call: -
clone_size: -
cdr3_nt: TGTGCCAGCAGTGCCCAGGGACCAGGCAATCAGCCCCAGCATTTT
cdr3_aa: CASSAQGPGNQPQHF

v_call: TRBV10-3
j_call: TRBJ2-7
d_call: -
clone_size: -
cdr3_nt: TGTGCCTCAAGGCCCCCTAGCGAATACTACGAGCAGTACTTC
cdr3_aa: CASRPPSEYYEQYF

v_call: TRBV1
j_call: TRBJ2-2
d_call: -
clone_size: -
cdr3_nt: TGCACCAGCAGCCAAGATCGGCAGGCTAGCGGGACCGCTGAACCCGGGGAGCTGTTTTTT
cdr3_aa: CTSSQDRQASGTAEPGELFF

v_call: TRBV7-2
j_call: TRBJ2-7
d_call: TRBD2
clone_size: once
cdr3_nt: TGTCTTAGCGGGTTTACCTACGAGCAGTACTTC
cdr3_aa: CLSGFTYEQYF

v_call: TRBV5-1
j_call: TRBJ2-3
d_call: -
clone_size: -
cdr3_nt: TGCGCCAGCATCGCCTGGCCGGGGCTACTCACAGATACGCAGTATTTT
cdr3_aa: CASIAWPGLLTDTQYF

v_call: TRBV28
j_call: TRBJ2-3
d_call: -
clone_size: once
cdr3_nt: TGTGCCAGCAGCCAGAGACGGGGCACAGATACGCAGTATTTT
cdr3_aa: CASSQRRGTDTQYF

v_call: TRBV5-1
j_call: TRBJ2-1
d_call: TRBD2
clone_size: -
cdr3_nt: TGCGCCAGCAGCCAAGGGACTAGCGGGAGGGATGAGCAGTTCTTC
cdr3_aa: CASSQGTSGRDEQFF

v_call: TRBV19
j_call: TRBJ2-4
d_call: TRBD2
clone_size: -
cdr3_nt: TGTGCCAGTACCACCTCCGGGGGGGGATGGGACATTCAGTACTTC
cdr3_aa: CASTTSGGGWDIQYF

v_call: TRBV6-1
j_call: TRBJ1-1
d_call: -
clone_size: -
cdr3_nt: TGTGCCAGCAACGAAGGGGGATCGGGTAGCACTGAAGCTTTCTTT
cdr3_aa: CASNEGGSGSTEAFF

v_call: TRBV7-2
j_call: TRBJ2-5
d_call: TRBD2
clone_size: -
cdr3_nt: TGTGCCAGCAGCTTAGAGGGAGCGGGAGTTACGAGGGAGACCCAGTACTTC
cdr3_aa: CASSLEGAGVTRETQYF

v_call: TRBV28
j_call: TRBJ2-7
d_call: TRBD2
clone_size: -
cdr3_nt: TGTGCCAGCCGGGAGGGCCCCTACGAGCAGTACTTC
cdr3_aa: CASREGPYEQYF

v_call: TRBV7-3
j_call: TRBJ2-1
d_call: -
clone_size: -
cdr3_nt: TGTGCCAGCAGCACAGATTCCGGGACCTACAATGAGCAGTTCTTC
cdr3_aa: CASSTDSGTYNEQFF

v_call: TRBV6-5
j_call: TRBJ1-2
d_call: TRBD1
clone_size: once
cdr3_nt: TGTGCCAGCAGTTCGGGTTTGGGACAGGGGCTCTATGGCTACACCTTC
cdr3_aa: CASSSGLGQGLYGYTF